This TCR beta chain was sequenced in a study of shared clonotypes between healthy human individuals. CDR1 is LNHDA and CDR2 is SQIVND in the germline V gene (reference sequence). CDR3 length: 13 residues. V lost 2 bases and J lost 6, with 8 bases in between. Generated by immunoSEQ multiplex PCR, the TCRdb table keeps only in-frame clones and is missing some. This repertoire shows roughly 410,000 clones, about 97% found once; its top ten account for 0.25% to 0.35%. The CD8 memory fraction combined CD45RO+ cells with TemRA cells (CCR7-negative CD45RA+). The rearrangement joins TRBV19 to TRBJ2-1; D may correspond to TRBD1 or TRBD2 (5 bases each). Sequencing was carried out using memory CD8+ T cells sorted from blood. Subset denoted: CD45RO+ cells pooled with CCR7-negative TemRA cells. This receptor was taken from a man younger than 45 in good health. CDR3 DNA sequence: TGTGCCAGTAGTATATCTGGGGGCAATGAGCAGTTCTTC. Translation: CASSISGGNEQFF. Combining the CDR3 with reference TRBV19 and TRBJ2-1 gives the whole variable domain DGGITQSPKYLFRKEGQNVTLSCEQNLNHDAMYWYRQDPGQGLRLIYYSQIVNDFQKGDIAEGYSVSREKKESFPLTVTSAQKNPTAFYLCASSISGGNEQFFGPGTRLTVL.